This TCR beta chain was captured in a study of OX40 agonist ivuxolimab in advanced cancers. The study in broad terms: The costimulatory receptor OX40 (CD134) was targeted by ivuxolimab, a fully human IgG2 agonistic monoclonal antibody. Intravenous ivuxolimab was administered to patients every 2 weeks at six dose levels: 0.01, 0.1, 0.3, 1.5, 3 and 10 mg/kg. The paper reports the monotherapy dose-escalation portion (N ≈ 52 patients) of the phase I ivuxolimab trial. Partial responses occurred in three dose-escalation patients: two with cutaneous melanoma and one with hepatocellular carcinoma. A male proportion of almost 85% and a mean age of about 60 years, ranging from about 23 to 90, were recorded for the dose-escalation cohort. Prior anti-PD-1, anti-PD-L1 or anti-CTLA-4 therapy was permitted, and approximately 40% of dose-escalation patients had received checkpoint inhibitors. Among the roughly 52 dose-escalation patients, approximately 20 had hepatocellular carcinoma, 15 melanoma, 9 renal cell carcinoma and 9 head and neck cancer. The purpose of peripheral TCRbeta sequencing was to test whether ivuxolimab changed TCR sequence diversity and led to clonal T-cell expansion.

V drops 2 bases and J drops 0 bases, leaving 5 bases in between. For CDR1 and CDR2, the germline V gene lists SGHRS and YFSETQ. Counted from cysteine to phenylalanine, this CDR3 has 14 amino acids. Only the CDR3 portion is preserved as DNA: 42 bases, with reading frame beginning at the first base. Patients with a history of autoimmune disease or receiving systemic immunosuppression were excluded from the trial. Peripheral blood for TCR sequencing was drawn from every dose cohort at baseline, at cycle 4 day 1 and at cycle 7 day 1. Samples came from an open-label, multicenter, first-in-human phase I dose-escalation trial of ivuxolimab. Adults with locally advanced or metastatic melanoma, renal cell, hepatocellular, or head and neck squamous cell carcinoma were enrolled in the trial. Before TCR sequencing, CD4+ and CD8+ T cells were separately sorted from peripheral blood. Beyond this particular receptor, the publication reports: Low levels of normalized T-cell clonal expansion were also seen in some nonresponding patients. In the 0.1-3.0 mg/kg groups, partial responders were among the patients with the lowest normalized peripheral clonal expansion, particularly in CD8+ T cells. The antigen specificity of the clonally expanded peripheral T cells was not determined. After ivuxolimab, more expanded clones were found on average in CD8+ T cells than in CD4+ T cells. Clonal expansion of both CD4+ and CD8+ blood T cells was observed from baseline to week 6 at doses 0.1 to 3.0 mg/kg.

A word on this clone: Its antigen has not been determined. There are no base qualities to consult, and no much larger clone falls within one base.

Genomic DNA was extracted from sorted cells for sequencing of the TCRbeta CDR3 region. The immunoSEQ Assay was used for sequencing of TCRbeta CDR3 regions. The source is immuneACCESS, and TCRdb retained only in-frame sequences with V and J called. Part of the clones is not carried over; for the studies checked, unresolved V genes explain less than half of this, and the remainder is unexplained. For this sample there are around 31,000 clones; approximately 88% appear just once. Of the sample, approximately 50% falls within the top ten clones. The sequence came from an adult with an advanced solid tumor such as melanoma, head and neck, liver or kidney cancer. This receptor chain uses TRBV5-1 and TRBJ1-4, with no D gene named confidently. Sample: CD4+ or CD8+ T cells sorted from blood, taken in a trial of the OX40 agonist ivuxolimab. The CDR3 corresponds to CASSLGATNEKLFF. The DNA sequence reads TGCGCCAGCAGCTTAGGTGCAACTAATGAAAAACTGTTTTTT. With the rest looked up from the reference TRBV5-1 and TRBJ1-4 genes rather than sequenced, the full variable domain is KAGVTQTPRYLIKTRGQQVTLSCSPISGHRSVSWYQQTPGQGLQFLFEYFSETQRNKGNFPGRFSGRQFSNSRSEMNVSTLELGDSALYLCASSLGATNEKLFFGSGTQLSVL.